In its sample, the clone carrying this T cell receptor beta chain was seen a few times. This entry belongs to a study of T cell responses to AZD1222 COVID-19 vaccine. The CDR3 spans 15 residues. Unmatched junction bases numbered 8, after V lost 7 bases and J lost 5 bases. Germline V gives CDR1 MNHEY, CDR2 SVGAGI. The protocol was immunoSEQ multiplex PCR, while the TCRdb copy is restricted to in-frame clones and leaves out a portion. This sample has approximately 270,000 clones; almost 95% occur once, and the top ten carry less than 0.65%. Here the sequenced sample was peripheral blood, taken 28 days after the second AZD1222 dose. The sequence was collected from an adult who received the AZD1222 COVID-19 vaccine. This rearrangement joins TRBV6-5 to TRBJ2-2; the match to TRBD1 covers 9 bases. CDR3 in DNA: TGTGCCAGCACCAAGGGACAGGGACGAACCGGGGAGCTGTTTTTT. It is translated as CASTKGQGRTGELFF.